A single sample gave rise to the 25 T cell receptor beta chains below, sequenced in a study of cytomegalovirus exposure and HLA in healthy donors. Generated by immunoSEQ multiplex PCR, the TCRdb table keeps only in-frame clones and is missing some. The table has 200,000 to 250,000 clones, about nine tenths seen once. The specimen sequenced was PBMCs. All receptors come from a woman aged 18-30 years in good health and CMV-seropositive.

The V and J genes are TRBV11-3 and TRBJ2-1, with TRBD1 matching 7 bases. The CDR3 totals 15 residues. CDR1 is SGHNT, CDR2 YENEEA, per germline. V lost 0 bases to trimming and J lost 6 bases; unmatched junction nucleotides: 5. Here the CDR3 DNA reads TGTGCCAGCAGCTTAGATCGACAGGGAATCAATGAGCAGTTCTTC. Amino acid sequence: CASSLDRQGINEQFF.

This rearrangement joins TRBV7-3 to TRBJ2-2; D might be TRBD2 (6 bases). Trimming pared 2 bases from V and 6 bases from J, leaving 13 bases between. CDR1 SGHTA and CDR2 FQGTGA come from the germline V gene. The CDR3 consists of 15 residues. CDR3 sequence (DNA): TGTGCCAGCAGCTTAGTTTCGGGGGTTCCCGGGGAGCTGTTTTTT. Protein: CASSLVSGVPGELFF.

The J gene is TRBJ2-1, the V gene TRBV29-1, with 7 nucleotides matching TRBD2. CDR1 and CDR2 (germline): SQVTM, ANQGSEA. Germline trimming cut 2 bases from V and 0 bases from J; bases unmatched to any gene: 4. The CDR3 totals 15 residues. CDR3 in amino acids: CSVEQSGNSYNEQFF. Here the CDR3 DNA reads TGCAGCGTTGAACAGAGCGGGAACTCCTACAATGAGCAGTTCTTC.

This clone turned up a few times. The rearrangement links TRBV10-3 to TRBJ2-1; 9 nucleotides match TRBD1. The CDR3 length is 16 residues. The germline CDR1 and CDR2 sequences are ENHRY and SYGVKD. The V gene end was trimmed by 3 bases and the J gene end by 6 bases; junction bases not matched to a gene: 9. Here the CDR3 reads CAISEWDREGVNEQFF. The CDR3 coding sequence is TGTGCCATCAGTGAATGGGACAGGGAGGGGGTCAATGAGCAGTTCTTC.

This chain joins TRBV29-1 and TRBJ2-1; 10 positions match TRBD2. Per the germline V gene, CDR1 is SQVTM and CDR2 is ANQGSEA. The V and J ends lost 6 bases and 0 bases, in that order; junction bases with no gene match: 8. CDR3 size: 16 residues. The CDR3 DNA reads TGCAGCGTCGGACTAGCGGACGGGAACTCCTACAATGAGCAGTTCTTC. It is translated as CSVGLADGNSYNEQFF.

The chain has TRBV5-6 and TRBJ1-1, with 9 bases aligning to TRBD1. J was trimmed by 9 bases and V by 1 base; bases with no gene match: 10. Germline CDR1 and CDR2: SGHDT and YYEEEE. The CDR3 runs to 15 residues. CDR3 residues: CASSLHNSDRGKAFF. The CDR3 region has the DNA TGTGCCAGCAGCTTGCATAATAGCGACAGGGGGAAAGCTTTCTTT. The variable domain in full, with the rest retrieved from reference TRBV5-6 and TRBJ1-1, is DAGVTQSPTHLIKTRGQQVTLRCSPKSGHDTVSWYQQALGQGPQFIFQYYEEEERQRGNFPDRFSGHQFPNYSSELNVNALLLGDSALYLCASSLHNSDRGKAFFGQGTRLTVV.

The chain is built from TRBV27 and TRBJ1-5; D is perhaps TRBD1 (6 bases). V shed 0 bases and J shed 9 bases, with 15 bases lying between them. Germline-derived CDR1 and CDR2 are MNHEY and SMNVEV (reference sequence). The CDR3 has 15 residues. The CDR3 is CASSLSMGAHRPQHF. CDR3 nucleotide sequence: TGTGCCAGCAGTTTATCAATGGGGGCGCATCGGCCCCAGCATTTT.

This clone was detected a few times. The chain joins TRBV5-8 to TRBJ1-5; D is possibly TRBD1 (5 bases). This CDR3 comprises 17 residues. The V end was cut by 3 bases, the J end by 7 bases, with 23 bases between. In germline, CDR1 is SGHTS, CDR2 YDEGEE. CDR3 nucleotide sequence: TGTGCCAGCAGCTGGGGTAGGGGCTCCCCCATTTCCCAGCCCCAGCATTTT. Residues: CASSWGRGSPISQPQHF.

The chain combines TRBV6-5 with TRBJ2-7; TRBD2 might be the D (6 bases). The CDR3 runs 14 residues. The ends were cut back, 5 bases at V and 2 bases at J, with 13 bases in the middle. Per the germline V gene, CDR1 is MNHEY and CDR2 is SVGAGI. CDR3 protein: CASSSGRTTYEQYF. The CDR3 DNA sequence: TGTGCCAGCAGTAGCGGGCGGACCACCTACGAGCAGTACTTC.

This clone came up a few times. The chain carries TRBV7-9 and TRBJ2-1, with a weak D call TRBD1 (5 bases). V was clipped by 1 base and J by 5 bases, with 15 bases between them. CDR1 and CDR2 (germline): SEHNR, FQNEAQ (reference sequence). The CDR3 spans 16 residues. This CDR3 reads CASSLGGRAVNNEQFF. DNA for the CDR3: TGTGCCAGCAGCTTAGGAGGCAGGGCGGTTAACAATGAGCAGTTCTTC. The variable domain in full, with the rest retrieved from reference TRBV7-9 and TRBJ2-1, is DTGVSQNPRHKITKRGQNVTFRCDPISEHNRLYWYRQTLGQGPEFLTYFQNEAQLEKSRLLSDRFSAERPKGSFSTLEIQRTEQGDSAMYLCASSLGGRAVNNEQFFGPGTRLTVL.

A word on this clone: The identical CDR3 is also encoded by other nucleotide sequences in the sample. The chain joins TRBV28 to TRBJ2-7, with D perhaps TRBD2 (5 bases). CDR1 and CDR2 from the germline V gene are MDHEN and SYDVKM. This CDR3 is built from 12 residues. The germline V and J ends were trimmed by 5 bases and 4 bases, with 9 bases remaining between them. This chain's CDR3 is CASSPGWYEQYF. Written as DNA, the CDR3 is TGTGCCAGCAGTCCGGGATGGTACGAGCAGTACTTC.

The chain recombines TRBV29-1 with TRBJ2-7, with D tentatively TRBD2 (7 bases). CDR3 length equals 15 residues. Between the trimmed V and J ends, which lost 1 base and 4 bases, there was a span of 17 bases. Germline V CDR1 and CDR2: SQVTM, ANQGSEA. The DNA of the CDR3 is TGCAGCGTTGAAGCACCCGGGGGGCGGGAGTACGAGCAGTACTTC. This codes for CSVEAPGGREYEQYF.

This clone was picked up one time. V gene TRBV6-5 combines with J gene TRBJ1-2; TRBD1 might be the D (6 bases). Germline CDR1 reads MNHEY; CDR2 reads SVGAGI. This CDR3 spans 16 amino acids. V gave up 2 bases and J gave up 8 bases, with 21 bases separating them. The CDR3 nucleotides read TGTGCCAGCAGTTACGGAGGGGGGGCAGAACACCGAGGCTACACCTTC. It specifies CASSYGGGAEHRGYTF.

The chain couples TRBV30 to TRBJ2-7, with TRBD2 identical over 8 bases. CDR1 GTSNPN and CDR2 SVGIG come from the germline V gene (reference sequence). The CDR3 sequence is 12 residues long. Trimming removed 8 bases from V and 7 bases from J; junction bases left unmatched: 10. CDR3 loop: CAVSGTLGEQYF. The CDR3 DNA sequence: TGTGCCGTTAGCGGGACTCTTGGAGAGCAGTACTTC.

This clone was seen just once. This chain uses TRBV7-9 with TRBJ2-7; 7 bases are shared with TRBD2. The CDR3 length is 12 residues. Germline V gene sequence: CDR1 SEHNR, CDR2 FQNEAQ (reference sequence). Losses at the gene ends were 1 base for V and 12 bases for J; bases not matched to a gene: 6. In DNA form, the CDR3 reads TGTGCCAGCAGCTTAGGGCTAGCGGACCCGTACTTC. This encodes CASSLGLADPYF.

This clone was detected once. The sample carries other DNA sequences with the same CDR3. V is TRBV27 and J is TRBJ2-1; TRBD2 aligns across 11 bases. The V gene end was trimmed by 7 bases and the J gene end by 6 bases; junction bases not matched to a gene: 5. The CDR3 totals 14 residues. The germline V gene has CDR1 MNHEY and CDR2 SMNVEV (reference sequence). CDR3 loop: CASTLAGGGNEQFF. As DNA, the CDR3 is TGTGCCAGCACCCTAGCGGGAGGAGGCAATGAGCAGTTCTTC.

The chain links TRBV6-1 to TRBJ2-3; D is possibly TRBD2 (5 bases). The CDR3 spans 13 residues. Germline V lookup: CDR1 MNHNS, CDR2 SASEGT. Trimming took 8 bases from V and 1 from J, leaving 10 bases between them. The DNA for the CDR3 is TGTGCCAGCCCTAAGGGAGGCACAGATACGCAGTATTTT. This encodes CASPKGGTDTQYF.

In DNA, the CDR3 is TGCAGCGTTGGCCAGATTTATGGCTACACCTTC. Its protein is CSVGQIYGYTF. This sequence joins TRBV29-1 and TRBJ1-2; D is unresolved. V was pared by 4 bases and J by 5 bases, with 8 bases between. Germline V gene lookup returns CDR1 SQVTM and CDR2 ANQGSEA. This CDR3 has 11 amino acids.

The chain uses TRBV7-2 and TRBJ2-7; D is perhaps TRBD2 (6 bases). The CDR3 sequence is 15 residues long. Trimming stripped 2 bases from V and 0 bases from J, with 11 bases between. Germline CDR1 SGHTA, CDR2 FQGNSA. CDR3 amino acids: CASSLSSGSSYEQYF. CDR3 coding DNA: TGTGCCAGCAGCTTATCATCCGGGAGCTCCTACGAGCAGTACTTC.

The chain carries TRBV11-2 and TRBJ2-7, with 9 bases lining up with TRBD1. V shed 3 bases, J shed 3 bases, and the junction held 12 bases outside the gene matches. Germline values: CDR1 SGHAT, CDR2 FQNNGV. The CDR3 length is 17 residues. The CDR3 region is CASSFESSGQGVYEQYF. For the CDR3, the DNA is TGTGCCAGCAGCTTCGAATCCTCGGGACAGGGCGTCTACGAGCAGTACTTC.

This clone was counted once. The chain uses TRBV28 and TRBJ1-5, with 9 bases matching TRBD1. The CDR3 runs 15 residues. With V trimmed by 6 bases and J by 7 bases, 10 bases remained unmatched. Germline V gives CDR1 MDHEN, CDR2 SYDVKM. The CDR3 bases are TGTGCCAGCAGGCAATACAGGGGGCTGGGACAGCCCCAGCATTTT. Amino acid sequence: CASRQYRGLGQPQHF.

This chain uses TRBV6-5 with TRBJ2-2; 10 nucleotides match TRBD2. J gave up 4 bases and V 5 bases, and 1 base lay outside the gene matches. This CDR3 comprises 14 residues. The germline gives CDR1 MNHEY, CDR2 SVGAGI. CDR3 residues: CASSSGRATGELFF. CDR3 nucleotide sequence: TGTGCCAGCAGTAGCGGGAGGGCCACCGGGGAGCTGTTTTTT.

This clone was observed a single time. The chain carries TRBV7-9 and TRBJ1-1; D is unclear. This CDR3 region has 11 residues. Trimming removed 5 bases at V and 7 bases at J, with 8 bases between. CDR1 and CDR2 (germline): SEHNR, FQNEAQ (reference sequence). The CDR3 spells CASSASLEAFF. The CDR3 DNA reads TGTGCCAGCAGCGCCAGTCTTGAAGCTTTCTTT.

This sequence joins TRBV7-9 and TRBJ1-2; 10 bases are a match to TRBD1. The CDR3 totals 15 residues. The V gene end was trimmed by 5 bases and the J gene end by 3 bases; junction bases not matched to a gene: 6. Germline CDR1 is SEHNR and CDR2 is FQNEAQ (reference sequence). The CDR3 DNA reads TGTGCCAGCAGCGGACAGGGGGGGAAAGACTATGGCTACACCTTC. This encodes CASSGQGGKDYGYTF.

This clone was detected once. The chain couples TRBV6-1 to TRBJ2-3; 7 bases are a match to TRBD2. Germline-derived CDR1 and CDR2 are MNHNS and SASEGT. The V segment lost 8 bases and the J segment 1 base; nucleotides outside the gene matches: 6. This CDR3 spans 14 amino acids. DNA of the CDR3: TGTGCCAGCCAAAGCGGGGCGGGCACAGATACGCAGTATTTT. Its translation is CASQSGAGTDTQYF.